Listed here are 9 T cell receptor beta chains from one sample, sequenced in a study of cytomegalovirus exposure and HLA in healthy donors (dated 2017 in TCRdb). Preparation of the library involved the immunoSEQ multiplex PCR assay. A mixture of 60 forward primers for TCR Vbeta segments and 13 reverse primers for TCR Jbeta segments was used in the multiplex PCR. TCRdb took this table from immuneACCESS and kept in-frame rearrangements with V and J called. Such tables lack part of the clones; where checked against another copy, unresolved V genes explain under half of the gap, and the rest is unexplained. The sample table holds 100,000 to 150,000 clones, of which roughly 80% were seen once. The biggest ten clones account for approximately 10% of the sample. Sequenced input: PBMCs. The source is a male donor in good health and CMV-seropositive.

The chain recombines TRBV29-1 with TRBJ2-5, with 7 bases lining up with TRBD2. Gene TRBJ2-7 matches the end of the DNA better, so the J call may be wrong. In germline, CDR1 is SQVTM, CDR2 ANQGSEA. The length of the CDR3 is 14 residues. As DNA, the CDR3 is TGCAGCGTTGACCCAGCGGGGAGCTCCTACGAGCAGTACTTC. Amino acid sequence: CSVDPAGSSYEQYF.

The CDR3 is CASSSDGRDEAFF. In DNA form, the CDR3 reads TGTGCCAGCAGTTCTGACGGACGGGATGAAGCTTTCTTT. The chain has TRBV28 and TRBJ1-1; the D is unclear. Between the trimmed V and J ends, which lost 4 bases and 7 bases, there was a span of 13 bases. Germline-derived CDR1 and CDR2 are MDHEN and SYDVKM. The CDR3 extends over 13 amino acids.

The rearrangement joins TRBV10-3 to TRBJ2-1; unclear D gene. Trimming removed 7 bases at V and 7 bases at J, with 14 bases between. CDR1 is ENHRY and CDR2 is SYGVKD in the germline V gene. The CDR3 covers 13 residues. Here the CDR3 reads CAITDGHGNEQFF. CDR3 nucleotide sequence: TGTGCCATCACCGACGGCCACGGGAATGAGCAGTTCTTC.

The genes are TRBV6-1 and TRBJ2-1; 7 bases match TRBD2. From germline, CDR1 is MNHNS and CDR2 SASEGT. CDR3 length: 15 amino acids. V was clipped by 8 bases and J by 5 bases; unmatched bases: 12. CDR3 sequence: CASLPPREINNEQFF. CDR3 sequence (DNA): TGTGCCAGCCTCCCTCCGCGGGAGATCAACAATGAGCAGTTCTTC.

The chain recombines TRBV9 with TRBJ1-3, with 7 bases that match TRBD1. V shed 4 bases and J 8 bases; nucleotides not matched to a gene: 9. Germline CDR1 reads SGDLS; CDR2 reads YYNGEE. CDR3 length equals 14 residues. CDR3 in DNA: TGTGCCAGCAGCCCAGACGAGGGGGCGTACACCATATATTTT. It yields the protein CASSPDEGAYTIYF. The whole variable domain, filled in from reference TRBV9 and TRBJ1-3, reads DSGVTQTPKHLITATGQRVTLRCSPRSGDLSVYWYQQSLDQGLQFLIQYYNGEERAKGNILERFSAQQFPDLHSELNLSSLELGDSALYFCASSPDEGAYTIYFGEGSWLTVV.

The CDR3 DNA sequence: TGTGCCAGCAGTTGGGACAGGGCCGAAAAACTGTTTTTT. It is translated as CASSWDRAEKLFF. The V gene is TRBV27, the J gene TRBJ1-4; 9 bases match TRBD1. The CDR3 extends over 13 amino acids. Per the germline V gene, CDR1 is MNHEY and CDR2 is SMNVEV (reference sequence). The V and J ends lost 4 bases and 8 bases, in that order; junction bases with no gene match: 2. Supplemented by reference TRBV27 and TRBJ1-4, the full variable domain reads EAQVTQNPRYLITVTGKKLTVTCSQNMNHEYMSWYRQDPGLGLRQIYYSMNVEVTDKGDVPEGYKVSRKEKRNFPLILESPSPNQTSLYFCASSWDRAEKLFFGSGTQLSVL.

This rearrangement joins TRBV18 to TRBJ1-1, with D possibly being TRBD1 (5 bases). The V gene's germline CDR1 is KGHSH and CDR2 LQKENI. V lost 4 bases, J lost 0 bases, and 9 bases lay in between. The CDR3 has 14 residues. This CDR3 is CASSLAGMNTEAFF. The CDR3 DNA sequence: TGTGCCAGCTCACTTGCAGGGATGAACACTGAAGCTTTCTTT.

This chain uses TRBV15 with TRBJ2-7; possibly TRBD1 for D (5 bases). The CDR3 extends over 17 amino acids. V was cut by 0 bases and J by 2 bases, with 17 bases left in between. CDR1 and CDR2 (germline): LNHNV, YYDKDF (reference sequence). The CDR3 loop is CATSRDRWGTATYEQYF. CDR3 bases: TGTGCCACCAGCAGAGATCGTTGGGGCACAGCCACCTACGAGCAGTACTTC.

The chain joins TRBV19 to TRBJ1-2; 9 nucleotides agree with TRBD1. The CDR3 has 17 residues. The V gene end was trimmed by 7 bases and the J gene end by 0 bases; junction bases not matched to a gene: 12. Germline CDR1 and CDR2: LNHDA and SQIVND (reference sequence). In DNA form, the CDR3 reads TGTGCCAGTACGGGAGGGACAGGGACCAATTCTAACTATGGCTACACCTTC. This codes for CASTGGTGTNSNYGYTF.